Listed below are T cell receptor beta chains from one sample, sequenced in a study of shared clonotypes between healthy human individuals. The method was immunoSEQ multiplex PCR; TCRdb's version includes in-frame clones alone and lacks a portion of them. The sample contains approximately 1,500,000 clones, around 95% of which appear only once. Sequencing was done on a sample of naive CD4+ T cells sorted from blood. The receptors were sampled from a man aged 25 to 40 in good health. The CDR3 runs from the conserved cysteine through the conserved F or W. D genes are given only for firm matches. Clone size is shown for a subset of rows, as once, few, many or a class of expanded clone.

clone_size j_call d_call v_call cdr3_nt cdr3_aa
. TRBJ2-1 TRBD1 TRBV5-4 TGTGCCAGCAGCCCCGGGACAGGGTACAATGAGCAGTTCTTC CASSPGTGYNEQFF
. TRBJ2-5 TRBD1 TRBV19 TGTGCCAGTAGGGAACAGGGGACAGAGACCCAGTACTTC CASREQGTETQYF
. TRBJ1-5 . TRBV27 TGTGCCAGCAGTGCGACGAGGGGGTCGGGCAATCAGCCCCAGCATTTT CASSATRGSGNQPQHF
. TRBJ2-1 TRBD1 TRBV19 TGTGCCAGTAGTATAGTCCGGGACAGTGGGAACAATGAGCAGTTCTTC CASSIVRDSGNNEQFF
. TRBJ1-1 . TRBV4-3 TGCGCCAGCAGCCAAGGGGGAAGACCTGGGACTGAAGCTTTCTTT CASSQGGRPGTEAFF
. TRBJ2-1 TRBD2 TRBV7-2 TGTGCCAGCAGCTTAGTGGAGCTAGCGGTTAATGAGCAGTTCTTC CASSLVELAVNEQFF
. TRBJ2-1 . TRBV5-8 TGTGCCAGCAGCCCCGGGACTCAGAATACCTACAATGAGCAGTTCTTC CASSPGTQNTYNEQFF
. TRBJ2-7 TRBD2 TRBV7-9 TGTGCCAGCAGCTTTCCTCAGGAGGGAGGGCCCTACGAGCAGTACTTC CASSFPQEGGPYEQYF
. TRBJ2-3 TRBD1 TRBV9 TGTGCCAGCAGCCCCGGACAGGGGAAAGATACGCAGTATTTT CASSPGQGKDTQYF
. TRBJ2-1 TRBD1 TRBV29-1 TGCAGCGCATCAGGGGGCCCGTCCTACAATGAGCAGTTCTTC CSASGGPSYNEQFF
. TRBJ2-2 TRBD1 TRBV5-4 TGTGCCAGCAGCCCGCGGACAGGGGGCCTTACCGGGGAGCTGTTTTTT CASSPRTGGLTGELFF
. TRBJ2-7 TRBD1 TRBV2 TGTGCCAGCAGGAACACAGGGGGCGGGAACGAGCAGTACTTC CASRNTGGGNEQYF
. TRBJ2-7 . TRBV15 TGTGCCACCAGCAGAGATCGGGGAGTCTACGAGCAGTACTTC CATSRDRGVYEQYF
. TRBJ2-7 TRBD2 TRBV10-3 TGTGCCATCAGAAGACTAGCGGAAGAGGACGAGCAGTACTTC CAIRRLAEEDEQYF
once TRBJ2-1 TRBD1 TRBV9 TGTGCCAGCAGCGCCCCCCGGGACAGGGTTGAGAATGAGCAGTTCTTC CASSAPRDRVENEQFF
. TRBJ2-1 TRBD2 TRBV29-1 TGCAGCGTTTTTGCGGGGGACAATGAGCAGTTCTTC CSVFAGDNEQFF
. TRBJ1-2 . TRBV19 TGTGCCAGTAGCGAAGAATCTCCCCTCTATGGCTACACCTTC CASSEESPLYGYTF
. TRBJ2-1 . TRBV7-8 TGTGCCAGCAGCTGGATCGGGGTCCCAAATGAGCAGTTCTTC CASSWIGVPNEQFF
. TRBJ2-5 . TRBV6-1 TGTGCCAGCAGAGGAGGGCTAGCAGCGGAGACCCAGTACTTC CASRGGLAAETQYF
. TRBJ2-1 TRBD2 TRBV7-8 TGTGCCAGCAGCCGAATTGTAAGGACTAGCGGGAGTCAAAACAATGAGCAGTTCTTC CASSRIVRTSGSQNNEQFF
. TRBJ2-7 . TRBV7-9 TGTGCCAGCAGCCCCCAAGAAGGACTGCCCTACGAGCAGTACTTC CASSPQEGLPYEQYF
. TRBJ2-2 TRBD2 TRBV19 TGTGCCAGTTCTCCTAGCGGCTACACCGGGGAGCTGTTTTTT CASSPSGYTGELFF
. TRBJ2-5 . TRBV29-1 TGCAGCGTCGGCCTAGGAAGCCAAGAGACCCAGTACTTC CSVGLGSQETQYF
. TRBJ2-1 . TRBV19 TGTGCCAGTAATATTCGAGGGAGACCCAATGAGCAGTTCTTC CASNIRGRPNEQFF
. TRBJ2-5 . TRBV28 TGTGCCAGCAGTTTATGGGCAAACCAAGAGACCCAGTACTTC CASSLWANQETQYF
once TRBJ2-2 TRBD2 TRBV5-8 TGTGCCAGCAGCTTTCTCCCTAGCGGGAGGGCTAACGGGGAGCTGTTTTTT CASSFLPSGRANGELFF
. TRBJ2-2 TRBD2 TRBV5-4 TGTGCCAGCAGCCCGCCGGGACTAGCGGACAGACACGGGGAGCTGTTTTTT CASSPPGLADRHGELFF
. TRBJ2-3 TRBD2 TRBV5-6 TGTGCCAGCACCATCCTGAGCGGGGCTAGCACGGCAGATACGCAGTATTTT CASTILSGASTADTQYF
. TRBJ1-5 . TRBV5-1 TGCGCCAGCAGCTTGGGTATGAGCAATCAGCCCCAGCATTTT CASSLGMSNQPQHF
. TRBJ2-2 TRBD2 TRBV10-3 TGTGCCATCAGTCCGGGACTAGCGGGAGCCGGGGAGCTGTTTTTT CAISPGLAGAGELFF
. TRBJ2-5 TRBD1 TRBV10-3 TGTGCCATCAGTTTGTCCGGGACAGGGATCGAGACCCAGTACTTC CAISLSGTGIETQYF
. TRBJ1-4 . TRBV28 TGTGCCAGCACCGGGGCTGGTGAAAAACTGTTTTTT CASTGAGEKLFF
. TRBJ2-7 . TRBV30 TGTGCCTGGAGGTCTACTAGCTCCTACGAGCAGTACTTC CAWRSTSSYEQYF
once TRBJ2-5 . TRBV6-1 TGTGCCAGCAGTGAACCTAGGTCAGGGACCCAGTACTTC CASSEPRSGTQYF
. TRBJ2-5 . TRBV6-5 TGTGCCAGCAGTTACTCAATGGGGCAAGAGACCCAGTACTTC CASSYSMGQETQYF
. TRBJ1-1 . TRBV5-1 TGCGCCAGCAGCTTGGGTTCGCGGGGGGCGTCTGAAGCTTTCTTT CASSLGSRGASEAFF
. TRBJ1-1 TRBD1 TRBV5-4 TGTGCCAGCAACCCAGGGGGTACTGAAGCTTTCTTT CASNPGGTEAFF
. TRBJ2-1 . TRBV5-4 TGTGCCAGCTCCGGGGGCGTAAACAATGAGCAGTTCTTC CASSGGVNNEQFF
. TRBJ2-5 TRBD1 TRBV5-1 TGCGCCAGCAGCTACGGACAGGGGGAAGAGACCCAGTACTTC CASSYGQGEETQYF
. TRBJ2-6 . TRBV7-9 TGTGCCAGCAGCTTAGCGTTGAGCTCTGGGGCCAACGTCCTGACTTTC CASSLALSSGANVLTF
. TRBJ1-2 TRBD1 TRBV2 TGTGCCAGCAGTGAAAAAGGGCCTCACAGGGGGCTATATGGCTACACCTTC CASSEKGPHRGLYGYTF
. TRBJ1-5 . TRBV28 TGTGCCAGCAGCGCACCAGGGGCACCCTGGGAGAATCAGCCCCAGCATTTT CASSAPGAPWENQPQHF
. TRBJ2-7 TRBD1 TRBV28 TGTGCCAGCAGGGACAGGGAATCCGAGCAGTACTTC CASRDRESEQYF
. TRBJ2-3 . TRBV5-4 TGTGCCAGCAGCAGGTCGGGGGCCCCCCTACCCACAGATACGCAGTATTTT CASSRSGAPLPTDTQYF
. TRBJ1-3 . TRBV7-8 TGTGCCAGCAGCTTAGTGCTGGGCTCTGGAAACACCATATATTTT CASSLVLGSGNTIYF
. TRBJ2-1 TRBD2 TRBV5-1 TGCGCCAGCAGCCCCGGTCTAGCGGTACCCTACAATGAGCAGTTCTTC CASSPGLAVPYNEQFF
few TRBJ2-2 . TRBV9 TGTGCCAGCAGCGTAGATCCGAACACCGGGGAGCTGTTTTTT CASSVDPNTGELFF
. TRBJ2-3 TRBD1 TRBV10-3 TGTGCCATCAGTGCCTTAGGACAGGTCGGGACAGATACGCAGTATTTT CAISALGQVGTDTQYF
once TRBJ2-5 . TRBV11-2 TGTGCCAGCAGCTTATTCCCCCCATCGGAGACCCAGTACTTC CASSLFPPSETQYF
. TRBJ2-6 . TRBV28 TGTGCCAGCACCTACACTAAGGCAGGGGCCAACGTCCTGACTTTC CASTYTKAGANVLTF
. TRBJ2-1 . TRBV2 TGTGCCAGCAGTGAACCCAGGGTTGAAAAAGAGCAGTTCTTC CASSEPRVEKEQFF
. TRBJ1-5 TRBD1 TRBV28 TGTGCCAGCAGTCTTCTTAGACAGGGGGGGAACCAGCCCCAGCATTTT CASSLLRQGGNQPQHF
. TRBJ2-5 . TRBV18 TGTGCCAGCTCACCGATAGAAGGGGGGAAGACCCAGTACTTC CASSPIEGGKTQYF
. TRBJ1-2 . TRBV7-8 TGTGCCAGCAGCTTGACCCAGACAGGACCCAACTATGGCTACACCTTC CASSLTQTGPNYGYTF
. TRBJ1-5 . TRBV11-2 TGTGCCAGCAGCTTAGATTCGGCAGGCAATCAGCCCCAGCATTTT CASSLDSAGNQPQHF
. TRBJ2-4 . TRBV29-1 TGCAGCGTTGAAGATAGCGGAGGCCAAAACATTCAGTACTTC CSVEDSGGQNIQYF
. TRBJ2-3 TRBD2 TRBV10-3 TGTGCCATCAGTGAACCAGGTGGAGCGGGAGGGCGTAGAGATACGCAGTATTTT CAISEPGGAGGRRDTQYF
. TRBJ1-2 TRBD1 TRBV27 TGTGCCAGCACGCCCCGACAGGGTGGCTATGGCTACACCTTC CASTPRQGGYGYTF